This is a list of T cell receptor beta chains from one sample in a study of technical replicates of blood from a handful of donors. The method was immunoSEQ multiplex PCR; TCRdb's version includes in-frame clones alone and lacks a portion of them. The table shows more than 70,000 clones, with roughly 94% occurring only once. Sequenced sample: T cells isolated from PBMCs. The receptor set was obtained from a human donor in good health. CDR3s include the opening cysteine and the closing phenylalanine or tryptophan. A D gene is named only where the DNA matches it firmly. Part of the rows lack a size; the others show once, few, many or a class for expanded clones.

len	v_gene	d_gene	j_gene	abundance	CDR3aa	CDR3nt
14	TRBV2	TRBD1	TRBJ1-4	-	CASSYRGQREKLFF	TGTGCCAGCAGTTACAGGGGGCAGAGGGAAAAACTGTTTTTT
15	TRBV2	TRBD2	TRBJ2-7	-	CASSEVDSGRGEQYF	TGTGCCAGCAGTGAAGTTGATAGCGGGAGGGGCGAGCAGTACTTC
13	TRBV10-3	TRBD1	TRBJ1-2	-	CAMNRRTGDGYTF	TGTGCCATGAATCGGCGGACAGGGGATGGCTACACCTTC
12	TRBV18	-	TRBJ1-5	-	CASSPDGQPQHF	TGTGCCAGCTCACCAGACGGGCAGCCCCAGCATTTT
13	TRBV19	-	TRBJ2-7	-	CASSIRVTYEQYF	TGTGCCAGTAGTATCCGGGTTACCTACGAGCAGTACTTC
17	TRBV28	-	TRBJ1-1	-	CASSAKRPPSTNTEAFF	TGTGCCAGCAGTGCTAAGCGGCCGCCCTCAACGAACACTGAAGCTTTCTTT
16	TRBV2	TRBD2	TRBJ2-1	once	CASSDWGTRLGNEQFF	TGTGCCAGCAGTGATTGGGGGACTAGACTAGGCAATGAGCAGTTCTTC
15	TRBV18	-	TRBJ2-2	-	CASSPRQDGTGELFF	TGTGCCAGCTCACCACGACAGGATGGCACCGGGGAGCTGTTTTTT
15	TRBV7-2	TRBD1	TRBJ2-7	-	CASSLPDRGGNEQYF	TGTGCCAGCAGCTTGCCCGACAGGGGTGGTAACGAGCAGTACTTC
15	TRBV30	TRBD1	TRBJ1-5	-	CAWSSGTGGYQPQHF	TGTGCCTGGAGTTCCGGGACAGGGGGTTATCAGCCCCAGCATTTT
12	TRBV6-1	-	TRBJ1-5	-	CASNQGNQPQHF	TGTGCCAGCAATCAGGGGAATCAGCCCCAGCATTTT
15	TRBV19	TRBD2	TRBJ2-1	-	CASNSGGSSYNEQFF	TGTGCCAGTAACTCGGGAGGGAGCTCCTACAATGAGCAGTTCTTC
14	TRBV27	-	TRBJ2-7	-	CASRIQGDRYEQYF	TGTGCCAGCAGAATACAGGGAGACCGCTACGAGCAGTACTTC
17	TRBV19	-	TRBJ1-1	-	CASSPQQGLYWNTEAFF	TGTGCCAGTAGCCCCCAACAGGGATTATACTGGAACACTGAAGCTTTCTTT
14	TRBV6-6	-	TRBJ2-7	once	CASSTIGQPYEQYF	TGTGCCAGCAGTACTATCGGACAGCCCTACGAGCAGTACTTC
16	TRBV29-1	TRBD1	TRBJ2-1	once	CSVEPIDRATYNEQFF	TGCAGCGTTGAACCCATAGACAGGGCGACCTACAATGAGCAGTTCTTC
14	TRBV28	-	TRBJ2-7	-	CASSLDGRDYEQYF	TGTGCCAGCAGTTTAGACGGGCGGGACTACGAGCAGTACTTC
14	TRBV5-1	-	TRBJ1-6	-	CASSLEHRNSPLHF	TGCGCCAGCAGCTTGGAACACCGAAATTCACCCCTCCACTTT
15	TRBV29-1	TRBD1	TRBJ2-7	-	CSVGPKTGVVYEQYF	TGCAGCGTGGGCCCCAAGACAGGGGTTGTCTACGAGCAGTACTTC
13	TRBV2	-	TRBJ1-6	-	CASSEQQSSPLHF	TGTGCCAGCAGTGAACAACAAAGTTCACCCCTCCACTTT
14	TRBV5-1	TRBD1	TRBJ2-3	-	CASGTDRGTDTQYF	TGCGCCAGCGGAACGGACAGGGGTACAGATACGCAGTATTTT
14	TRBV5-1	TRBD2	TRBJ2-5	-	CASSLGGGQETQYF	TGCGCCAGCAGCTTGGGGGGGGGCCAAGAGACCCAGTACTTC
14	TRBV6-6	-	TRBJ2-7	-	CASKPLSLAYEQYF	TGTGCCAGCAAGCCCCTCTCGCTCGCCTACGAGCAGTACTTC
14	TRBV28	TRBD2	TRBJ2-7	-	CASRMTSGSYEQYF	TGTGCCAGCAGGATGACTAGCGGGAGCTACGAGCAGTACTTC
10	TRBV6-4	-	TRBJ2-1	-	CAQGVYEQFF	TGTGCCCAAGGAGTCTATGAGCAGTTCTTC
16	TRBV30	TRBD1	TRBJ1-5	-	CAWSFSITGGGQPQHF	TGTGCCTGGAGTTTCAGTATTACAGGGGGGGGTCAGCCCCAGCATTTT
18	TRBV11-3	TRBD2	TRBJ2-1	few	CASSFTLAPVLSYNEQFF	TGTGCCAGCAGCTTTACACTAGCGCCCGTCCTGTCCTACAATGAGCAGTTCTTC
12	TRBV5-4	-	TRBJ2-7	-	CASSLNSYEQYF	TGTGCCAGCAGCTTGAATAGCTACGAGCAGTACTTC
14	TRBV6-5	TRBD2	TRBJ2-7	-	CASSMGTSVIEQYF	TGTGCCAGCAGTATGGGGACTAGCGTTATCGAGCAGTACTTC